Reported below is one T cell receptor (beta chain). Its antigen is still unknown. In the same sample, other DNA sequences code for this CDR3. CDR1 ENHRY and CDR2 SYGVKD come from the germline V gene. V lost 2 bases and J 1 base, leaving 2 bases between the germline ends. The CDR3 covers 12 residues. This record belongs to a study of T cells in localized non-small cell lung cancer. Data came from immunoSEQ multiplex PCR; TCRdb stores just in-frame clones and leaves some out. The sample lists about 45,000 clones, about four fifths occurring once. The study's findings and limits: It was uninvolved adjacent lung that showed the highest T cell clonality, exceeding tumor. Of the top 100 tumor clones, median roughly 53 were in adjacent lung, approximately 28 among its top 100. Elevated circulating T cell density in blood was associated with longer overall survival.

The gene calls are TRBV10-3 and TRBJ1-1; D remains unclear. The TCR sequence derives from a man aged 40-75 years with stage III lung adenocarcinoma. The material was peripheral blood mononuclear cells, obtained before any cancer treatment. The CDR3 loop is CAISEKNTEAFF. CDR3 DNA sequence: TGTGCCATCAGTGAGAAGAACACTGAAGCTTTCTTT.